The clone carrying this TCR beta chain was seen repeatedly, ten times or more. The data belong to a study of T cells in Graves' hyperthyroidism and ophthalmopathy. Uncontrolled infection, other autoimmune disease, pregnancy or lactation barred patients from enrollment. TCR beta CDR3 sequences were amplified from RNA transcripts. The study used the HTBI primer set for a first-round RT-PCR of the TCR CDR3. MiXCR was run by TCRdb on the multiplex PCR reads, yielding one entry per CDR3 protein. In the table there are some 210,000 distinct CDR3 sequences, roughly 15% of which are singletons. The CDR3 spans 13 residues. Trimming removed 5 bases from V and 8 bases from J; junction bases left unmatched: 5. The germline V gene encodes CDR1 MDHEN and CDR2 SYDVKM.

What was sequenced was blood. The TCR comes from a middle-aged man with Graves' hyperthyroidism. The V gene is TRBV28, the J gene TRBJ2-1, with 8 bases that match TRBD1. CDR3 in amino acids: CASSPSGGDEQFF. Here the CDR3 DNA reads TGTGCCAGCAGTCCCTCAGGGGGCGATGAGCAGTTCTTC.